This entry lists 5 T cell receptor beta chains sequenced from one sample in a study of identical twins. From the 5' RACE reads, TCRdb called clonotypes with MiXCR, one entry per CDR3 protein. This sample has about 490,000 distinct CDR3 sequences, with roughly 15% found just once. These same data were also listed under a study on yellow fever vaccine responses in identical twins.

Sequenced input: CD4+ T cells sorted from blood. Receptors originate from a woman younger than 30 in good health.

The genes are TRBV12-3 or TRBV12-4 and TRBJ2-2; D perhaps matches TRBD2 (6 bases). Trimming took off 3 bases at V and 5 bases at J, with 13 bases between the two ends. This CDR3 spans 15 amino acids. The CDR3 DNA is TGTGCCAGCAGTTTTATGTATGGGGGGACCGGGGAGCTGTTTTTT. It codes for CASSFMYGGTGELFF.

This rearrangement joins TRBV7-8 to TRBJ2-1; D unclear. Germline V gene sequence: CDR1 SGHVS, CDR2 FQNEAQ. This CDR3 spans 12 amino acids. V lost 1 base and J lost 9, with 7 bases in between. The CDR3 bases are TGTGCCAGCAGCTTAGTGTACGGTGAGCAGTTCTTC. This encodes CASSLVYGEQFF.

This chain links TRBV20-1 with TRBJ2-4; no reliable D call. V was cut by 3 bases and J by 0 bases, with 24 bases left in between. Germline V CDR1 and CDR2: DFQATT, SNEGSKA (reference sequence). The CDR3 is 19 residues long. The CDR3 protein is CSASTLEASMGLAKNIQYF. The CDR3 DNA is TGCAGTGCTAGTACCCTCGAGGCCTCCATGGGGTTAGCCAAAAACATTCAGTACTTC.

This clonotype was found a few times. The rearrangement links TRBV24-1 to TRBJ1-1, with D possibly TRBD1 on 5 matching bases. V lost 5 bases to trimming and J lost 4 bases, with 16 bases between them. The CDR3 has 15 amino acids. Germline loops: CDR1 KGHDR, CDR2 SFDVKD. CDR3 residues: CATSAVGRGGTEAFF. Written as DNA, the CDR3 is TGTGCCACCAGTGCCGTCGGCCGTGGGGGCACTGAAGCTTTCTTT.

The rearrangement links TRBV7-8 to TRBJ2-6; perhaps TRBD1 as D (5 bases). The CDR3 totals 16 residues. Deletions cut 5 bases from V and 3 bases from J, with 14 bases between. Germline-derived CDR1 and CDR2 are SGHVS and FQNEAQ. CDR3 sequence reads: CASSRSLRGGANVLTF. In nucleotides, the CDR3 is TGTGCCAGCAGCCGATCCCTTAGGGGTGGGGCCAACGTCCTGACTTTC.